This T cell receptor (beta chain) was obtained from a study of T cell repertoires in cytomegalovirus infection. This clonotype was detected many times. TCRdb re-analysed the reads in MiXCR, keeping a single row per CDR3 protein. The sample lists around 180,000 distinct CDR3 sequences, approximately 19% occurring once. This receptor was taken from a human donor in good health (CMV status not recorded). Some clones in this sample may be carry-over from other donors' samples. The sample taken for sequencing was PBMCs.

In DNA, the CDR3 is TGTGCCAGCAGTACCGAGTTGCAAGAGACCCAGTACTTC. As protein: CASSTELQETQYF. The gene calls are TRBV7-2 and TRBJ2-5; unclear D gene. The germline CDR1 and CDR2 sequences are SGHTA and FQGNSA. CDR3 size: 13 residues. V was clipped by 6 bases and J by 2 bases, with 10 bases between them.